The source of this T cell receptor (beta chain) is a study of OX40 agonist ivuxolimab in advanced cancers. Study-wide results and limits: The CD4+ and CD8+ T cells in the blood had expanded clonally by week 6 at 0.1 to 3.0 mg/kg. Some patients without response likewise showed low normalized clonal expansion.

Concerning this clone itself: Its antigen remains unidentified.

The table came from immunoSEQ multiplex PCR; TCRdb's copy has only in-frame clones and leaves some out. The sample contains 43,000 or so clones, roughly 88% of which appear only once. Excluded were patients having autoimmune disease history or systemic immunosuppression. This TCR came from an adult with an advanced solid tumor such as melanoma, head and neck, liver or kidney cancer. The starting material was CD4+ or CD8+ T cells sorted from blood, obtained in a trial of the OX40 agonist ivuxolimab.

The CDR3 bases are TGTGCCAGCAGCCTAAGCGGGAGTCGGGATGAGCAGTTCTTC. Translated, it gives CASSLSGSRDEQFF. V usage is TRBV11-3 and J usage is TRBJ2-1, with TRBD2 matching over 8 bases. Per the germline V gene, CDR1 is SGHNT and CDR2 is YENEEA. The CDR3 runs to 14 residues. V was pared by 5 bases and J by 8 bases, with 8 bases of the junction left unmatched.